The clone carrying this T cell receptor (beta chain) was found many times. Amplification yielded TCR beta CDR3 regions, with RNA transcripts as the source. First-round RT-PCR of the TCR CDR3 relied on the HTBI primer set. TCRdb re-called the multiplex PCR reads through MiXCR, storing one row per CDR3 protein. The sample lists under 400,000 distinct CDR3 sequences; around 18% were seen once. These data come from a study of T cells in Graves' hyperthyroidism and ophthalmopathy. Germline V CDR1 and CDR2: SGHTA, FQGNSA. The CDR3 totals 15 residues. V shed 7 bases and J 4 bases; nucleotides not matched to a gene: 4.

This chain links TRBV7-2 with TRBJ2-2, with 12 positions matching TRBD2. The specimen was blood. The origin of this receptor is a woman in her thirties or forties with Graves' ophthalmopathy. The CDR3 reads CASKTSGRTTGELFF. DNA for the CDR3: TGTGCCAGCAAAACTAGCGGGAGGACCACCGGGGAGCTGTTTTTT. Full variable domain (missing parts from reference TRBV7-2 and TRBJ2-2): GAGVSQSPSNKVTEKGKDVELRCDPISGHTALYWYRQSLGQGLEFLIYFQGNSAPDKSGLPSDRFSAERTGGSVSTLTIQRTQQEDSAVYLCASKTSGRTTGELFFGEGSRLTVL.